This TCR beta chain came from a study of early T cells in non-severe SARS-CoV-2 infection. Background on the study: It was bulk RNA from unsorted whole blood that was sequenced, and the chains were unpaired.

Findings and caveats of the study: The VDJdb matching leaned toward anti-spike CD8 responses and overlooked private and CD4 specificities.

Individual cDNA molecules were tagged with unique molecular identifiers, the study reported. TCRdb redid the calling of the 5' RACE reads with MiXCR, one entry per CDR3 protein. Found here are about 80,000 distinct CDR3 sequences, about 12% of them singletons; the top ten hold roughly 3.1%. The V gene's germline CDR1 is MDHEN and CDR2 SYDVKM. Losses at the gene ends were 8 bases for V and 4 bases for J; bases not matched to a gene: 7. The CDR3 loop spans 14 amino acids. Of note for this clonotype: The antigen is unknown.

This TCR derives from an adult who was a healthcare worker with PCR-confirmed SARS-CoV-2 infection or an uninfected control (not recorded which). This chain connects TRBV28 to TRBJ2-5; 10 bases fit TRBD1. What was sequenced was whole blood. Written as DNA, the CDR3 is TGTGCCAGCGGTGGACAGGGGGGTGTAGAGACCCAGTACTTC. Amino acids: CASGGQGGVETQYF.